Listed below are T cell receptor beta chains from one sample, sequenced in a study of blood T cells in healthy people across ages. In TCRdb, the 5' RACE reads were re-called with MiXCR into one record per CDR3 protein. Here the sample spans about 970,000 distinct CDR3 sequences, roughly 47% being singletons. The sequenced sample consisted of blood. All receptors derive from an older woman in good health. CDR3s include the opening cysteine and the closing phenylalanine or tryptophan. The D gene is left open where the match is weak. Not all rows give a size; the values are once, few, many and, for expanded clones, a class.

d_gene: -
abundance: -
v_gene: TRBV4-2
j_gene: TRBJ2-3
CDR3aa: CASSQEVGDIDRSGSTDTQYF
CDR3nt: TGTGCCAGCAGCCAAGAAGTAGGGGACATCGACCGTTCGGGGAGCACAGATACGCAGTATTTT

d_gene: TRBD2
abundance: few
v_gene: TRBV20-1
j_gene: TRBJ2-7
CDR3aa: CSARDHAGESYEQYF
CDR3nt: TGTAGTGCTAGAGATCATGCGGGAGAGTCCTACGAGCAGTACTTC

d_gene: TRBD1
abundance: -
v_gene: TRBV14
j_gene: TRBJ1-5
CDR3aa: CASSQAKAGTGNGFSNQPQHF
CDR3nt: TGTGCCAGCAGCCAAGCAAAGGCAGGGACAGGGAATGGATTTAGCAATCAGCCCCAGCATTTT

d_gene: TRBD2
abundance: -
v_gene: TRBV12-3/TRBV12-4
j_gene: TRBJ2-5
CDR3aa: CASSVGGTSDDEQYF
CDR3nt: TGTGCCAGCAGCGTTGGGGGGACTAGTGACGATGAGCAGTACTTC

d_gene: -
abundance: -
v_gene: TRBV20-1
j_gene: TRBJ2-3
CDR3aa: CSARGGQGNLYF
CDR3nt: TGCAGTGCTAGAGGAGGGCAGGGGAATTTGTATTTT

d_gene: TRBD1
abundance: -
v_gene: TRBV5-1
j_gene: TRBJ2-7
CDR3aa: CASSFGQGVPYEQYF
CDR3nt: TGCGCCAGCAGCTTTGGGCAGGGGGTTCCCTACGAGCAGTACTTC

d_gene: -
abundance: -
v_gene: TRBV12-3/TRBV12-4
j_gene: TRBJ2-1
CDR3aa: CASSLSLEKGNEQFF
CDR3nt: TGTGCCAGCAGTTTGAGTCTCGAGAAGGGCAATGAGCAGTTCTTC

d_gene: TRBD2
abundance: -
v_gene: TRBV4-3
j_gene: TRBJ2-1
CDR3aa: CASSQALAGISYNEQFF
CDR3nt: TGCGCCAGCAGCCAAGCCCTAGCGGGCATCTCCTACAATGAGCAGTTCTTC

d_gene: TRBD1
abundance: -
v_gene: TRBV20-1
j_gene: TRBJ2-3
CDR3aa: CSAKEGWTGTGSPDTQYF
CDR3nt: TGCAGTGCTAAGGAAGGGTGGACAGGGACAGGGTCGCCAGATACGCAGTATTTT

d_gene: TRBD1
abundance: -
v_gene: TRBV5-6
j_gene: TRBJ2-6
CDR3aa: CASSLVEGAHGANVLTF
CDR3nt: TGTGCCAGCAGCTTGGTCGAGGGGGCGCATGGGGCCAACGTCCTGACTTTC

d_gene: -
abundance: -
v_gene: TRBV28
j_gene: TRBJ2-1
CDR3aa: CASSLVGAQYEQFF
CDR3nt: TGTGCCAGCAGTTTGGTAGGGGCTCAGTATGAGCAGTTCTTC

d_gene: -
abundance: -
v_gene: TRBV6-2/TRBV6-3
j_gene: TRBJ1-5
CDR3aa: CASSYSHQPQHF
CDR3nt: TGTGCCAGCAGTTACAGCCATCAGCCCCAGCATTTT

d_gene: TRBD2
abundance: few
v_gene: TRBV29-1
j_gene: TRBJ2-1
CDR3aa: CSVDFSGTFYNEQFF
CDR3nt: TGCAGCGTTGATTTTAGCGGGACCTTCTACAATGAGCAGTTCTTC

d_gene: -
abundance: -
v_gene: TRBV4-1
j_gene: TRBJ1-5
CDR3aa: CASSSRVQVGAQPQHF
CDR3nt: TGCGCCAGCAGCTCCCGAGTACAGGTCGGTGCTCAGCCCCAGCATTTT

d_gene: -
abundance: many
v_gene: TRBV29-1
j_gene: TRBJ2-1
CDR3aa: CSVDRSSYNEQFF
CDR3nt: TGCAGCGTTGACCGAAGCTCCTACAATGAGCAGTTCTTC

d_gene: TRBD1
abundance: -
v_gene: TRBV7-8
j_gene: TRBJ1-1
CDR3aa: CASSSDPGQGMNTEAFF
CDR3nt: TGTGCCAGCAGCTCCGACCCGGGACAGGGAATGAACACTGAAGCTTTCTTT

d_gene: -
abundance: -
v_gene: TRBV29-1
j_gene: TRBJ2-7
CDR3aa: CSVELNTKGNEQYF
CDR3nt: TGCAGCGTTGAATTGAACACAAAGGGCAACGAGCAGTACTTC

d_gene: TRBD2
abundance: -
v_gene: TRBV5-1
j_gene: TRBJ2-7
CDR3aa: CASSLTSGYSYEQYF
CDR3nt: TGCGCCAGCAGCTTAACTAGCGGATACTCCTACGAGCAGTACTTC

d_gene: -
abundance: -
v_gene: TRBV6-1
j_gene: TRBJ2-3
CDR3aa: CASNTGRTLNTDTQYF
CDR3nt: TGTGCCAGCAACACGGGGCGGACACTCAACACAGATACGCAGTATTTT

d_gene: TRBD2
abundance: -
v_gene: TRBV28
j_gene: TRBJ2-7
CDR3aa: CASSPRLAVTYEQYF
CDR3nt: TGTGCCAGCAGCCCCCGACTAGCAGTAACCTACGAGCAGTACTTC

d_gene: -
abundance: -
v_gene: TRBV20-1
j_gene: TRBJ2-1
CDR3aa: CSADDRSGYSYNEQFF
CDR3nt: TGCAGTGCAGACGACAGAAGCGGTTACTCCTACAATGAGCAGTTCTTC

d_gene: -
abundance: few
v_gene: TRBV19
j_gene: TRBJ1-5
CDR3aa: CASSTSASQPQHF
CDR3nt: TGTGCCAGTAGTACATCAGCCAGTCAGCCCCAGCATTTT

d_gene: TRBD2
abundance: -
v_gene: TRBV6-1
j_gene: TRBJ2-3
CDR3aa: CASSEALAGADTQYF
CDR3nt: TGTGCCAGCAGTGAAGCGCTAGCGGGGGCGGATACGCAGTATTTT

d_gene: -
abundance: many
v_gene: TRBV2
j_gene: TRBJ2-3
CDR3aa: CASCRTDTQYF
CDR3nt: TGTGCCAGTTGCAGAACAGATACGCAGTATTTT

d_gene: TRBD1
abundance: -
v_gene: TRBV4-1
j_gene: TRBJ2-1
CDR3aa: CASSQGATGGYNEQFF
CDR3nt: TGCGCCAGCAGCCAAGGAGCCACAGGGGGCTACAATGAGCAGTTCTTC